This record concerns one T cell receptor beta chain sequence. What it recognizes is unknown. Time point given: 2015-2016 season, pre-vaccination. Adults were given seasonal inactivated influenza vaccine, and blood CD4 subsets were sorted before and after vaccination. Cells are cTfh (non-naive CD4+CXCR5+PD-1+), split by ICOS and CD38 into double-positive or double-negative. Measured with immunoSEQ multiplex PCR; TCRdb has only the in-frame clones, and not every one. The sample has several thousand clones, 65% to 85% seen once; the top ten hold more than 1.5%. The data belong to a study of follicular helper T cells after annual influenza vaccination. Across the study: For some subjects, blood spans the 2013-2014, 2014-2015 and 2015-2016 annual vaccinations. Whole-study results and caveats: Recurrent ICOS+CD38+ cTfh clonotypes included tetramer and AIM influenza-specific ones.

The CDR3 consists of 16 residues. Per germline, CDR1 LNHNV and CDR2 YYDKDF (reference sequence). The V end was cut by 0 bases, the J end by 7 bases, with 16 bases between. This sequence originates from an adult who received the influenza vaccine. The sample was CXCR5+ CD38- circulating T follicular helper cells from blood, taken on the day of influenza vaccination. As to subset: circulating Tfh, non-naive CD4+CXCR5+PD-1+ (ICOS+CD38+ or ICOS-CD38-). The rearrangement uses TRBV15 and TRBJ1-5; D might be TRBD1 (5 bases). The CDR3 DNA reads as TGTGCCACCAGCAGAGATCGGGGCCAGAGGGGCCAGCCCCAGCATTTT. Protein: CATSRDRGQRGQPQHF.